This TCR beta chain was captured by sequencing in a study of shared clonotypes between healthy human individuals (dated by TCRdb to 2018 to 2021). Study-level background: A few men and a couple of women, aged 18 to 49 years, made up the cohort. Per donor, three plates each were used for CD4 naive and CD4 memory, two for CD8 naive, and one for CD8 memory. To estimate repertoire size and how much clonotypes are shared between individuals, the study performed deep sequencing of blood TCR repertoires from 4 to 6 healthy adults. Libraries were prepared and TCR repertoires were sequenced by different laboratories using diverse techniques, in order to increase sequencing depth and limit assay-specific biases. Between about 0.9 and 8.9 billion PBMCs per donor were obtained by leukapheresis. Study-wide findings and limitations: Sampling was restricted to blood, and TCR repertoires in tissues likely differ from the TCR repertoires found in blood. Naive subsets generally had larger estimated clonotype richness than memory subsets did. When a handful of donors were compared, the shared fraction of clonotypes was about 5.2% for naive CD4, 3.5% for naive CD8, about 2.4% for memory CD4, and around 0.4% for memory CD8. Rarefaction of sorted-subset datasets indicated incomplete sequencing despite the large sequencing depth. Based on pairwise subsampling, the degree of clonotype sharing among donors was expected to be affected by sequencing depth. Because the study included a small number of donors, the genetic and exposure-history diversity represented was limited. Compared with non-shared clonotypes, clonotypes shared by all four sorted-subset donors had higher generation probabilities.

The CDR3 contains 15 residues, cysteine and phenylalanine counted. Only the CDR3 DNA stays, 45 bases, in frame from base 1. At the junction V is shortened by 6 bases and J by 5 bases, with 17 bases in between. The germline V gene gives CDR1 as SGHAT and CDR2 as FQNNGV. Comment on this clone: This clone's antigen is unknown. The sample holds no much larger clone one base away, and base qualities are not on file.

TCR CDR3 regions were amplified from genomic DNA by multiplex PCR using the deep immunoSEQ assay. Extracted genomic DNA from each cell subset was spread evenly across all wells of several immunoSEQ 96-well plates, with each plate serving as a replicate. For sorted subsets, each replicate PCR was loaded with 200 ng genomic DNA, equivalent to 32,000 or so T cell genomes. The purified libraries were quantified using a Qubit 3.0 fluorometer, sized with a Bioanalyzer 2100, and then quantified again using the KAPA Library Quantification kit. A separate single-read 150-cycle Illumina NextSeq 550 flow cell was used to sequence each immunoSEQ 96-well plate. Per the source publication's procedure: Because only junctional sequences without quality scores were contained in the immunoSEQ output, filtering matching that applied to full-length reads could not be performed. Sequences were annotated with PyIR, a Python wrapper for IgBLAST v1.9, using IMGT germline references to assign V/J genes and CDR3. Reads with weak V/J assignments (E-value above 1e-6), missing CDR3, stop codons, out-of-frame junctions, or ambiguous translated residues were removed. A V3J clonotype was defined by an identical inferred V gene, J gene, and CDR3 amino acid sequence. The percentage overlap between two repertoires was calculated by dividing the number of shared unique clonotypes by the size of the smaller repertoire. Repertoire richness was assessed with RTK rarefaction, the Chao1 estimator, and Recon v2.1 estimates of unobserved clonotypes. Generation probabilities were computed with OLGA for all TCRbeta clonotypes obtained by the gDNA method from several donors. In its TCRdb copy, this immuneACCESS table keeps in-frame sequences only and misses some clones. Where compared with another copy, unresolved V genes explain less than half of these, and the others have no known cause. D and trimming were read from the DNA, whereas the V and J calls and clone size are those reported in that table. Recorded for this sample are a few million clones; approximately 95% of them occurred a single time. The top ten clonotypes cover 0.35% to 0.5% of the sample.

The donors were healthy, HIV-negative adults who had no recently reported acute infections or vaccinations. Only Caucasian adults living in Nashville, Tennessee, USA were represented among the donors. CD4+ T cells were enriched through magnetic negative selection, after which naive cells were positively selected on CD45RA and the remaining negative fraction served as the memory subset. Blood was obtained by leukapheresis, after which PBMCs were separated by Ficoll-Histopaque density gradient centrifugation and cryopreserved in liquid nitrogen vapor phase. Analytical flow cytometry was used to check the purity and quantity of every magnetically sorted T cell population. From each sorted fraction, genomic DNA was isolated and quantified by UV absorbance on a Nanodrop 2000c.

The rearranged chain carries TRBV11-2 and TRBJ2-1; no D gene can be assigned with confidence. The receptor comes from a man aged 18-30 years in good health. Some clones in this sample may be carry-over from other donors' samples. Source material: naive CD4+ T cells from PBMCs. The sample's cell subset or site label is to be understood as: CD45RA+ positively selected. The DNA sequence reads TGTGCCAGCAGGGTACACGGTTTGAAGGACAATGAGCAGTTCTTC. The translation is CASRVHGLKDNEQFF.